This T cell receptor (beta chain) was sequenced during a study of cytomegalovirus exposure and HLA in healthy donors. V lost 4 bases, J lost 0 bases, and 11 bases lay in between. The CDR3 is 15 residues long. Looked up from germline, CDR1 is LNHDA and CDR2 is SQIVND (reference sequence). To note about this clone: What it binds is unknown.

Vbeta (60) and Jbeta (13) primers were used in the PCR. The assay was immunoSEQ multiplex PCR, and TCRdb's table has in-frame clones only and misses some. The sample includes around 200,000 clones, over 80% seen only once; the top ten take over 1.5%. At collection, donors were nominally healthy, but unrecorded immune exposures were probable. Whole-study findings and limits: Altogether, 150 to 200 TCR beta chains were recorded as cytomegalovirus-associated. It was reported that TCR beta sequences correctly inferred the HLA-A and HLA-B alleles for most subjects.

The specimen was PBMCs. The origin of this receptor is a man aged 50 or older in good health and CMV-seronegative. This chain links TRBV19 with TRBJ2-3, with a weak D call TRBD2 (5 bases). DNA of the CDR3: TGTGCCAGTAGTACCCCCCGAGGGAGCACAGATACGCAGTATTTT. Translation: CASSTPRGSTDTQYF.